The clone carrying this T cell receptor beta chain was picked up a small number of times. These data come from a study of human T cells and chemical hapten exposure. Source study methods: Per-sample TCR counts ranged from about 23,224 to 750,000, median about 90,000. TCRdb analysed the RACE reads with MiXCR anew, one entry per CDR3 protein. TCRdb's processing, not the authors' own work, is the source of the V and J calls. The sample records 75,000 to 90,000 distinct CDR3 sequences, 7.5% to 9% being singletons. This CDR3 has 16 residues. Germline CDR1 reads ENHRY; CDR2 reads SYGVKD. V lost 8 bases and J 2 bases, leaving 19 bases between the germline ends. Documented time point: patch test 1, 2 weeks after DPC sensitization. The treatment: therapeutic diphenylcyclopropenone sensitization with weekly scalp DPC.

This TCR derives from a woman in her thirties with alopecia areata. Some clones in this sample may be carry-over from other donors' samples. The V call is TRBV10-3, the J call TRBJ1-5; D might be TRBD1 (5 bases). The sample consisted of whole blood, taken in connection with sensitization to the hapten diphenylcyclopropenone (DPC). CDR3 region: CAIGGRSGEGNQPQHF. The CDR3 nucleotides are TGTGCCATCGGAGGCCGTTCGGGGGAGGGCAATCAGCCCCAGCATTTT.